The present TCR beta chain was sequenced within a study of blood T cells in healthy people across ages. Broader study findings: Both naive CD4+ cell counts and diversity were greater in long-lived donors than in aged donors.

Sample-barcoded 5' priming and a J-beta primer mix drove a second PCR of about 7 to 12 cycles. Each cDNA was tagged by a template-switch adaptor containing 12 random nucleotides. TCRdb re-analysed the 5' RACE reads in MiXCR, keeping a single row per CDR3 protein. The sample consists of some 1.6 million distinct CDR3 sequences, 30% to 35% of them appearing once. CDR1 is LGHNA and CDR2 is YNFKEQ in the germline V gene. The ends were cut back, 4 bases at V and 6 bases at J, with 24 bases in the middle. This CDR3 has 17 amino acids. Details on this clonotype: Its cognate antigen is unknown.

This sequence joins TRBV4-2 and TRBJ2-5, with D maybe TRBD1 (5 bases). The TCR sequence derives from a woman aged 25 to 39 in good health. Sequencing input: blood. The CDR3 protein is CASSPPAGKGIGKTQYF. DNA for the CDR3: TGTGCCAGCAGCCCCCCTGCCGGAAAGGGGATTGGTAAGACCCAGTACTTC.